This TCR beta chain was captured in a study of CD8+ T cells in alopecia areata. CDR3 length: 16 residues. V was shortened by 0 bases and J by 4 bases, with 14 bases between the two germline ends. CDR1 and CDR2 (germline): SGHRS, YFSETQ. The treatment denotes: oral pan-JAK inhibitor, 5-10 mg twice daily. Extracted RNA was reverse transcribed into cDNA, the sequencing template. Here immunoSEQ multiplex PCR was the method, and the copy in TCRdb shows in-frame clones only, minus some. Of 130,000 to 150,000 clones in the sample, 82% are singletons; the top ten hold around a quarter. Sequencing used CD8+ T cells sorted from blood, obtained at week 4, from a patient treated with tofacitinib. The V call is TRBV5-1, the J call TRBJ2-1; D not resolved. This receptor was identified in a human donor with alopecia areata. In nucleotides, the CDR3 is TGCGCCAGCAGCTTGGGGGTAAAGGTTAAATACAATGAGCAGTTCTTC. The encoded protein is CASSLGVKVKYNEQFF.